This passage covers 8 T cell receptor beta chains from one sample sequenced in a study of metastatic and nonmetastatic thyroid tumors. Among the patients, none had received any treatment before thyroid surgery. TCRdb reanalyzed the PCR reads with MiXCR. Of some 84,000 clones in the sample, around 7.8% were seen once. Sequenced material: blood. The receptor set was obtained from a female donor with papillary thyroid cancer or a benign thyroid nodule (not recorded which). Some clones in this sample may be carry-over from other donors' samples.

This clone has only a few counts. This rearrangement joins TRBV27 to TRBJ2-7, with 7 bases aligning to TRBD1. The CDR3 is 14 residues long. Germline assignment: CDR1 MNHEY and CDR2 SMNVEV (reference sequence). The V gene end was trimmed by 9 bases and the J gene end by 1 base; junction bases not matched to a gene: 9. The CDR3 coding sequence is TGTGCCAGTACCGGGACAGCCCCATCCTACGAGCAGTACTTC. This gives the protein CASTGTAPSYEQYF.

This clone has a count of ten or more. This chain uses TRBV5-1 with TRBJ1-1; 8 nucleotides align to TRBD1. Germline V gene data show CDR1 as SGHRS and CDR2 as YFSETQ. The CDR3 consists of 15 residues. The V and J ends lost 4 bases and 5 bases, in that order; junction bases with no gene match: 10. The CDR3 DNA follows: TGCGCCAGCAGCAACGACAGGGGCGCGGGGACTGAAGCTTTCTTT. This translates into CASSNDRGAGTEAFF.

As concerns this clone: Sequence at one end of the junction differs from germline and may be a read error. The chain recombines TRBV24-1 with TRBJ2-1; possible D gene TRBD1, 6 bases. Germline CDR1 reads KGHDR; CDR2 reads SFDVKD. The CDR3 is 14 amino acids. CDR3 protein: CATSDPGQYNGQFF. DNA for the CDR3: TGTGCCACCAGTGATCCGGGACAATACAATGGGCAGTTCTTC.

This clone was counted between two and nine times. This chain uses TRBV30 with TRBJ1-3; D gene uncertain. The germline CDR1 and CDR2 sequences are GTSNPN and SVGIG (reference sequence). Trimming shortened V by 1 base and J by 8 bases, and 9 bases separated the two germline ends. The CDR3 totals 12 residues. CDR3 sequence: CAWSERRDTIYF. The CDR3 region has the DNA TGTGCCTGGAGTGAACGAAGAGACACCATATATTTT.

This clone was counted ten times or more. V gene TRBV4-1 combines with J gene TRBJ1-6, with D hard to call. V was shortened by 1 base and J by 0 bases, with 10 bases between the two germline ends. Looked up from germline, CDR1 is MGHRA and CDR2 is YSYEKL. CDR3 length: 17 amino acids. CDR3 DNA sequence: TGCGCCAGCAGCCAAGCTAGCGCCAGCTCCTATAATTCACCCCTCCACTTT. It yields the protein CASSQASASSYNSPLHF.

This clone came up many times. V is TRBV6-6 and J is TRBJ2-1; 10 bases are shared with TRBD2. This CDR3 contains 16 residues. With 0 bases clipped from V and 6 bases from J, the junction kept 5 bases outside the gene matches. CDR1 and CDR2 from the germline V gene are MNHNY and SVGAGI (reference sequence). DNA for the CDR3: TGTGCCAGCAGTTACTCTAGACTAGCGGGTGTCAATGAGCAGTTCTTC. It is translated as CASSYSRLAGVNEQFF.

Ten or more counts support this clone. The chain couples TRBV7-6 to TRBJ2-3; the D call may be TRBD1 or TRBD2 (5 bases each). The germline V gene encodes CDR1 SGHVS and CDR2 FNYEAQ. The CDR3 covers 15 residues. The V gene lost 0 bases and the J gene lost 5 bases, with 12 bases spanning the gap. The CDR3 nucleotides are TGTGCCAGCAGCTTAGCTGGGGACCGGGTAGATACGCAGTATTTT. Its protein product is CASSLAGDRVDTQYF.

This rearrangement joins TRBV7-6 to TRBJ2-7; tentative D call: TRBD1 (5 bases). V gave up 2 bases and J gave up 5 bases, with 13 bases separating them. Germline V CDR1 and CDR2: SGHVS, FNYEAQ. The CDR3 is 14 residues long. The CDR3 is CASSLIQGMHEQYF. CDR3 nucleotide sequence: TGTGCCAGCAGCTTAATCCAGGGTATGCACGAGCAGTACTTC. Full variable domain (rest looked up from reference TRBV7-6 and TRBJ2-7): GAGVSQSPRYKVTKRGQDVALRCDPISGHVSLYWYRQALGQGPEFLTYFNYEAQQDKSGLPNDRFSAERPEGSISTLTIQRTEQRDSAMYRCASSLIQGMHEQYFGPGTRLTVT.